This TCR beta chain was captured by sequencing in a study of post-analysis software for immune sequencing data (dated by TCRdb to the mid-2010s). With regard to the full study: Recorded disease courses included relapsing-remitting, secondary progressive and progressive-relapsing multiple sclerosis, with some patients lacking subtype annotation. A subset of samples was prepared in parallel using single-end sample barcoding, then pooled and co-amplified after Illumina adapter ligation. Patient repertoires were compared against roughly 11 previously published healthy control repertoires from donors aged roughly 6 to 26 years. Points the paper makes about the study in general: Compared with controls, multiple sclerosis patients had significantly lower normalized Chao1 diversity, a finding suggesting substantial peripheral T-cell clonal expansion. Strong co-clustering of samples prepared in the same batch was shown by direct clustering with F measure, prompting a batch-effect correction. Four or five TRBV segments, including TRBV5-6, TRBV5-1 and TRBV20-1, were significantly more frequent in patients than controls. The control group was slightly older than the multiple sclerosis patient group.

The receptor library was made with PCR. Sequenced using an Illumina HiSeq 2500. To reduce PCR and sequencing biases, unique molecular identifiers were built into the TCR beta cDNA libraries. Every 1 to 10 million input T cells yielded roughly 0.5 million cDNA molecules, meaning each molecule approximated one T cell. The patient libraries were prepared and sequenced with the same protocol used for the earlier healthy control dataset. Within a given batch, samples were prepared together, multiplexed and sequenced on the same HiSeq lane. As for the original processing: Raw barcoded reads were processed with MIGEC, discarding single-read molecular identifier groups before consensus assembly and CDR3 extraction. Clonotype tables were post-analysed with VDJtools, normalizing diversity by down-sampling all datasets to the smallest sample size. To correct batch-related cross-sample contamination, repertoire overlap clustering matched CDR3 amino acid sequences but not nucleotide sequences. Starting from the raw public reads, TCRdb applied fastp trimming at Q25, assembled clones with MiXCR and retained in-frame beta chains. Records with the same CDR3 protein are collapsed into one entry carrying the most frequent genes and DNA. These V and J calls originate from TCRdb's pipeline instead of the authors' own analysis. The sample table shows some 700,000 distinct CDR3 sequences, and around 64% are seen once. 11% of the sample is held by the ten biggest clonotypes.

The CDR3 holds 15 amino acids from the cysteine to the phenylalanine. Only the CDR3 region is kept as DNA, spanning 45 bases read in frame from base 1. The germline V gene (reference sequence) specifies SGHKS as CDR1 and YYEKEE as CDR2. Trimming removed 2 bases from V and 3 bases from J; the gene matches leave 7 bases unexplained. About this clonotype itself: Its antigen has not been determined. Base qualities are missing; no much larger clone stands one base away.

To demonstrate the VDJtools post-analysis software, TCR beta repertoires were profiled from the peripheral blood of about 13 young patients with multiple sclerosis. The multiple sclerosis patients were children and adolescents ranging in age from roughly 6 to 15 years. The chain uses TRBV5-5 and TRBJ1-2; 7 of the junction bases match TRBD1. This receptor was taken from a girl aged 2-10 years with multiple sclerosis. Sequencing input: blood. The CDR3 amino acid sequence is: CASSLLGGPDYGYTF. In nucleotide form, the sequence is TGTGCCAGCAGCTTACTAGGGGGCCCCGACTATGGCTACACCTTC.